The sequence of this T cell receptor beta chain was determined in a study of shared clonotypes between healthy human individuals (TCRdb year 2020). Study-wide context: A couple of women and a few men aged 18 to 49 years were included in the cohort. For each donor, CD4 naive and CD4 memory were each given three plates, CD8 naive was given two plates, and CD8 memory was given one plate. To estimate repertoire size and how much clonotype sharing occurs between individuals, the study deeply sequenced the blood TCR repertoires of roughly 5 healthy adults. To increase sequencing depth and limit assay-specific biases, different laboratories used diverse techniques to prepare libraries and sequence TCR repertoires. Leukapheresis yielded between about 0.9 and 9 billion PBMCs per donor. Here is what the overall study found, with its caveats: Rarefaction of sorted-subset datasets indicated incomplete sequencing despite the large sequencing depth. Clonotypes shared by all four sorted-subset donors showed higher generation probabilities than non-shared clonotypes. Sampling was restricted to blood, and TCR repertoires in tissues likely differ from the TCR repertoires found in blood. Naive subsets generally had larger estimated clonotype richness than memory subsets did. Because the study included only a small number of donors, the genetic and exposure-history diversity represented was limited. Sharing across a few donors was observed for 5% to 6.5% of naive CD4, under 4% of naive CD8, 2.3% of memory CD4, and roughly 0.4% of memory CD8 clonotypes. Pairwise subsampling led to the expectation that sequencing depth would affect the degree of clonotype sharing among donors.

CD8 naive samples consisted of CD45RO-negative cells that were positively selected for CCR7, yielding a CD45RA+CCR7+ population without TemRA cells. The donors were healthy, HIV-negative adults with no recently reported acute infections or vaccinations. All donors were Caucasian adults living in Nashville, Tennessee, USA. After blood collection by leukapheresis, PBMCs were isolated using Ficoll-Histopaque density gradient centrifugation and then cryopreserved in the vapor phase of liquid nitrogen. Analytical flow cytometry was used to check the purity and quantity of every magnetically sorted T cell population. Each sorted fraction had its genomic DNA isolated and then quantified by UV absorbance on a Nanodrop 2000c. TCR CDR3 regions were amplified from genomic DNA by multiplex PCR using the deep immunoSEQ assay. Genomic DNA extracted from each cell subset was distributed evenly over all wells of several immunoSEQ 96-well plates, and each plate served as one replicate. For sorted subsets, each replicate PCR was loaded with 200 ng genomic DNA, equivalent to some 31,000 T cell genomes. The purified libraries were quantified using a Qubit 3.0 fluorometer, sized with a Bioanalyzer 2100, and then quantified again using the KAPA Library Quantification kit. A separate single-read 150-cycle Illumina NextSeq 550 flow cell was used to sequence each immunoSEQ 96-well plate. Processing in the source paper ran as follows. Because the immunoSEQ output included only junctional sequences and no quality scores, the filtering could not be the same as the filtering used for full-length reads. Sequences were annotated with PyIR, a Python wrapper for IgBLAST v1.9, and V/J genes and CDR3 were assigned using IMGT germline references. Reads were filtered out if the reads had weak V/J assignments (E-value above 1e-6), no CDR3, stop codons, out-of-frame junctions, or ambiguous translated residues. A V3J clonotype was defined by an identical inferred V gene, J gene, and CDR3 amino acid sequence. Percentage overlap between repertoires was calculated by dividing the number of shared unique clonotypes by the size of the smaller repertoire. RTK rarefaction, the Chao1 estimator, and Recon v2.1 estimates of unobserved clonotypes were used to assess repertoire richness. Generation probabilities for all TCRbeta clonotypes obtained by the gDNA method from a handful of donors were computed using OLGA. TCRdb carries this immuneACCESS record with in-frame sequences only. Its versions omit some clonotypes, under half of them owing to an unresolved V gene in the studies checked, with the rest unexplained. That table furnishes V, J and clone size, whereas the DNA furnished D and trimming. Present in this sample are about 2.1 million clones, around 93% of which were seen just once. Approximately 1.6% of the sample is in the top ten clones.

CDR1 and CDR2 (LNHDA, SQIVND) derive from the germline V gene (reference sequence). Trimming removed 7 bases from V and 10 bases from J; the gene matches leave 20 bases unexplained. The CDR3 has 16 amino acids, counting the end cysteine and phenylalanine. The read is trimmed to its CDR3 DNA, 48 bases read in frame from base 1. Points on this clone: Its antigen has not been determined. The input lacks base qualities; no much larger clone sits a single base away.

The rearrangement combines TRBV19 with TRBJ2-3; TRBD2 fits 7 bases in the junction. The TCR originated in a man aged 18-30 years in good health. Some clones in this sample may be carry-over from other donors' samples. Input material: naive CD8+ T cells from PBMCs. Read against the paper, the sample's cell subset or site label means: CD45RA+CCR7+. Read as DNA, the sequence is TGTGCCAGTACCCATACCCCGGGAGGCCCTCCGGGGGCGCAGTATTTT. Its protein is CASTHTPGGPPGAQYF. The full variable domain, with segments outside the CDR3 supplied by the reference TRBV19 and TRBJ2-3 proteins, appears as DGGITQSPKYLFRKEGQNVTLSCEQNLNHDAMYWYRQDPGQGLRLIYYSQIVNDFQKGDIAEGYSVSREKKESFPLTVTSAQKNPTAFYLCASTHTPGGPPGAQYFGPGTRLTVL.